The clone carrying this TCR beta chain was detected a few times. Antigen specificity is unknown. This record belongs to a study of cytomegalovirus exposure and HLA in healthy donors. There are 15 residues in the CDR3. The junction had 6 bases not matched to a gene; V was cut back by 4 bases and J by 4 bases. Germline V lookup: CDR1 MNHNS, CDR2 SASEGT. General study findings and limits: As immune exposure information, only CMV serostatus was available. A missense DCLRE1C variant was associated with V- and J-gene trimming of TCR beta chains in a later analysis, and an independent cohort replicated the association. For cytomegalovirus status, the classifier reportedly gave diagnoses with high specificity and sensitivity. Follow-up analysis found HLA locus-dependent TCR association rates, highest for DRB1 and lowest for HLA-C.

PCR involved 60 Vbeta and 13 Jbeta primers. Libraries were prepared by immunoSEQ multiplex PCR; TCRdb keeps only in-frame clonotypes and omits some of them. Counted here are around 160,000 clones, roughly 65% occurring once; the ten biggest clones make up roughly 4.1%. This TCR was recovered from a woman between 18 and 29 years old in good health and CMV-seropositive. Sequenced sample: PBMCs. The chain is built from TRBV6-1 and TRBJ2-3, with 9 bases fitting TRBD1. The chain's CDR3 is CASSGGQGGADTQYF. DNA for the CDR3: TGTGCCAGCAGTGGGGGACAGGGCGGCGCAGATACGCAGTATTTT.